The rows below give T cell receptor beta chains drawn from one sample of a study of control samples from healthy donors and cancer patients. Produced via immunoSEQ multiplex PCR; TCRdb's table is partial and in-frame only. The sample lists about 94,000 clones, less than 95% occurring once. The sequenced material came from blood. These receptor sequences come from a young woman in good health. CDR3s include the opening cysteine and the closing phenylalanine or tryptophan. Each record gives: V gene, J gene, D gene, CDR3 DNA, CDR3 protein. A D gene is named only where the DNA matches it firmly.

TRBV9	TRBJ1-2	NA	TGTGCCAGCAGCGTCGATACGGCGTACATGACGCGTCCTAACTATGGCTACACCTTC	CASSVDTAYMTRPNYGYTF
TRBV19	TRBJ1-2	NA	TGTGCCAGTAGTATCGACGTTTATGGCTACACCTTC	CASSIDVYGYTF
TRBV2	TRBJ1-1	TRBD1	TGTGCCAGCAGCGCAGGGGGAAGCACTGAAGCTTTCTTT	CASSAGGSTEAFF
TRBV13	TRBJ2-1	NA	TGTGCCAGCAGCTTAGCGGAAGTCGGGATGACGGAGGAGTTCTTC	CASSLAEVGMTEEFF
TRBV12-3/TRBV12-4	TRBJ1-1	TRBD1	TGTGCCAGCAGCAGGGGGGTAATTGAAGCTTTCTTT	CASSRGVIEAFF
TRBV7-3	TRBJ2-1	TRBD2	TGTGCCAGCAGCTTAGGCGGGGGTGTGAACAATGAGCAGTTCTTC	CASSLGGGVNNEQFF
TRBV9	TRBJ2-3	NA	TGTGCCAGCAGCGGGGGACGGGGCCCAGATACGCAGTATTTT	CASSGGRGPDTQYF
TRBV10-3	TRBJ1-1	NA	TGTGCCATCAGTGAGCAGAGAAATCAGAACACTGAAGCTTTCTTT	CAISEQRNQNTEAFF
TRBV4-2	TRBJ2-3	NA	TGTGCCAGCAGCCAAGATGTTCGGGGGGCCGGAACAGATACGCAGTATTTT	CASSQDVRGAGTDTQYF
TRBV5-4	TRBJ1-4	NA	TGTGCCAGCAGCGCGGAGTATGACAAGGAAAAACTGTTTTTT	CASSAEYDKEKLFF
TRBV7-2	TRBJ2-7	TRBD1	TGTGCCAGCAGCTTAATCAGGACAGGGGACGAGCAGTACTTC	CASSLIRTGDEQYF
TRBV6-5	TRBJ2-7	NA	TGTGCCAGCTCGCTTCGGACTCTCGAGCAGTACTTC	CASSLRTLEQYF
TRBV13	TRBJ2-1	TRBD2	TGTGCCAGCAGCTTTAGCGGGGGGGCGGCTGAGCAGTTCTTC	CASSFSGGAAEQFF
TRBV2	TRBJ2-7	TRBD2	TGTGCCAGCTTATTCCTAGCGGGGGACTCCTACGAGCAGTACTTC	CASLFLAGDSYEQYF
TRBV2	TRBJ1-4	NA	TGTGCCAGCAGTAATAGGAAGGGGACGGGAGAAAAACTGTTTTTT	CASSNRKGTGEKLFF
TRBV9	TRBJ2-7	TRBD1	TGTGCCAGCAGCGTAGAAGACAGGGCGTCACGTAGTGGGACCTACGAGCAGTACTTC	CASSVEDRASRSGTYEQYF